This T cell receptor (beta chain) was observed in a study of Graves' ophthalmopathy and Graves' hyperthyroidism. The sequenced template was RNA, covering the TCR beta CDR3 region. The first round was an RT-PCR with HTBI primers, and the second round was a multiplex PCR. TCRdb reprocessed the multiplex PCR reads with MiXCR, giving one entry per CDR3 protein. The sample has hundreds of thousands of distinct CDR3 sequences, 35% to 45% seen once. This TCR was sampled from an adult man with Graves' ophthalmopathy. The sequenced sample was peripheral blood.

CDR3 residues: CASSWGQPEGTEAFF. The CDR3 bases are TGTGCCAGCAGCTGGGGACAGCCTGAGGGCACTGAAGCTTTCTTT. The chain has TRBV6-1 and TRBJ1-1; 7 bases are a match to TRBD1. Per germline, CDR1 MNHNS and CDR2 SASEGT. This CDR3 region has 15 residues. J was trimmed by 4 bases and V by 6 bases; bases with no gene match: 11.